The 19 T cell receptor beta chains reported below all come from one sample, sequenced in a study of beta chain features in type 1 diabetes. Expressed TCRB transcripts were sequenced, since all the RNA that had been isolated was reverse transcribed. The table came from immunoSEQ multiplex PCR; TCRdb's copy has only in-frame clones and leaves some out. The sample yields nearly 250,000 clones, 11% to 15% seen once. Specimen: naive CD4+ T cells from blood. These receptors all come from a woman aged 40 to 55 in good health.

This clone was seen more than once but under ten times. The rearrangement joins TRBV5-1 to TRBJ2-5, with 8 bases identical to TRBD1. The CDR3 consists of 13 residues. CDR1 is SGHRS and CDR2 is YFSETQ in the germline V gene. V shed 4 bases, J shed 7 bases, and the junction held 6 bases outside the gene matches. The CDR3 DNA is TGCGCCAGCAGCGGACAGGGCACAGTGACCCAGTACTTC. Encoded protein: CASSGQGTVTQYF.

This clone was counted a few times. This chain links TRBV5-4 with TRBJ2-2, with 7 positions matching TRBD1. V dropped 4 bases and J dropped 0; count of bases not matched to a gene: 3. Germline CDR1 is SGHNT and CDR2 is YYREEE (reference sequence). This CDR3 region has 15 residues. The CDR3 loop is CASSPGTANTGELFF. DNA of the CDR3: TGTGCCAGCAGCCCCGGGACAGCGAACACCGGGGAGCTGTTTTTT.

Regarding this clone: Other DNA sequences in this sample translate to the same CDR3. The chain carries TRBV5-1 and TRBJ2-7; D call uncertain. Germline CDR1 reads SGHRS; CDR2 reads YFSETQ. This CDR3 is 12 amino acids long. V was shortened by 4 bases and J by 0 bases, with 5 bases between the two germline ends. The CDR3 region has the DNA TGCGCCAGCAGCACAAGCTCCTACGAGCAGTACTTC. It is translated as CASSTSSYEQYF.

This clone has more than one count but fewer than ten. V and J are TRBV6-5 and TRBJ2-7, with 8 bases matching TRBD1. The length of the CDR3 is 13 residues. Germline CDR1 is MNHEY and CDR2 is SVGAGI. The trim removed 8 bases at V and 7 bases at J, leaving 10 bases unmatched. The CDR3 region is CASRRQGLDEQYF. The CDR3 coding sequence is TGTGCCAGCCGACGACAGGGGCTGGATGAGCAGTACTTC.

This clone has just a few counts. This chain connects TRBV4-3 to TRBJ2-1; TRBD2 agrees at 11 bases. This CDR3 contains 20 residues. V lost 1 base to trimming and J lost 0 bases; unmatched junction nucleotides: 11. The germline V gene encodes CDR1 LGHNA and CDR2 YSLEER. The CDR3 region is CASSQVLLAGGLSSYNEQFF. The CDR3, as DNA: TGCGCCAGCAGCCAAGTCCTCCTAGCGGGGGGCTTGAGCTCCTACAATGAGCAGTTCTTC.

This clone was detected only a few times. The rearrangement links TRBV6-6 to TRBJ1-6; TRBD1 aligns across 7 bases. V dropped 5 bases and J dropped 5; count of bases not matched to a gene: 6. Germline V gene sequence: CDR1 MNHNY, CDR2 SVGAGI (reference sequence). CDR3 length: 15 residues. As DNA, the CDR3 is TGTGCCAGCAGTCCGCAGGGGGGACATAATTCACCCCTCCACTTT. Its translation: CASSPQGGHNSPLHF.

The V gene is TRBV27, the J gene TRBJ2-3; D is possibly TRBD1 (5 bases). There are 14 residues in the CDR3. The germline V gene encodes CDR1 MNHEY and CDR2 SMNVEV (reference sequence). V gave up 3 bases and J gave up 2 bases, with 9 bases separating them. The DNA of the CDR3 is TGTGCCAGCAGTTTGACAGTTCCCACAGATACGCAGTATTTT. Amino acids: CASSLTVPTDTQYF.

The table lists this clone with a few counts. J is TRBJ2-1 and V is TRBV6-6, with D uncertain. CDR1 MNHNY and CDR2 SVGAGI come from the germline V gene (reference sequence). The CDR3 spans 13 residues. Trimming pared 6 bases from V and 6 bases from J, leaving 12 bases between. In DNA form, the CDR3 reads TGTGCCAGCAGCAAAGACTGGATCAATGAGCAGTTCTTC. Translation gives CASSKDWINEQFF.

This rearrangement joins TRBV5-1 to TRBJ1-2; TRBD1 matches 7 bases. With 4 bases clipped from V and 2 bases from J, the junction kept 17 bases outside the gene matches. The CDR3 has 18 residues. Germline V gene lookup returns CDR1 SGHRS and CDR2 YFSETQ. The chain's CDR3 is CASSGGPGTDWENYGYTF. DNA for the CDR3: TGCGCCAGCAGCGGGGGGCCCGGGACAGATTGGGAGAACTATGGCTACACCTTC.

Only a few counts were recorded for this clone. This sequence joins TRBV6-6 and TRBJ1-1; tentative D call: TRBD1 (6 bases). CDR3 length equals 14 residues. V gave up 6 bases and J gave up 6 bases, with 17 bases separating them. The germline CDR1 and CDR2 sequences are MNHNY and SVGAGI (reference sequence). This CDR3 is CASRQIQGPAEAFF. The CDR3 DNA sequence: TGTGCCAGCAGGCAAATTCAGGGGCCAGCTGAAGCTTTCTTT.

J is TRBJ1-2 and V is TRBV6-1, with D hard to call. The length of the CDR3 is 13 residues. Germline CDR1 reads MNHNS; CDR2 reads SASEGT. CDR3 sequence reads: CGCNESRGYGYTF. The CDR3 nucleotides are TGTGGGTGTAACGAGAGCCGGGGCTATGGCTACACCTTC.

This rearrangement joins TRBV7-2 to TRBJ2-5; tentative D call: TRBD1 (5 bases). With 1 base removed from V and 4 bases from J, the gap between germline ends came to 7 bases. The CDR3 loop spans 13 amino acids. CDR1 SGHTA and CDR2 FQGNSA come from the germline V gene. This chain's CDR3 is CASSLGQIETQYF. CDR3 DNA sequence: TGTGCCAGCAGCTTAGGACAGATAGAGACCCAGTACTTC.

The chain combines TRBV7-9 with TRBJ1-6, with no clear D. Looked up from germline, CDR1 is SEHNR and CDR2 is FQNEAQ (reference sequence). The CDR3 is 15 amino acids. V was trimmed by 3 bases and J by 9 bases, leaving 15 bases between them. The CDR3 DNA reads TGTGCCAGCAGCTTTCTCGGGGTGGTAGGTTCACCCCTCCACTTT. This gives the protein CASSFLGVVGSPLHF.

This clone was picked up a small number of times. CDR3 sequence (DNA): TGTGCCAGCAGTAGACTAGCGGGGGGGCGAGAGACCCAGTACTTC. This encodes CASSRLAGGRETQYF. The chain is built from TRBV6-6 and TRBJ2-5, with TRBD2 matching over 14 bases. V gave up 5 bases and J gave up 4 bases; unmatched junction bases: 3. This CDR3 is built from 15 residues. Germline lookup yields CDR1 MNHNY and CDR2 SVGAGI (reference sequence).

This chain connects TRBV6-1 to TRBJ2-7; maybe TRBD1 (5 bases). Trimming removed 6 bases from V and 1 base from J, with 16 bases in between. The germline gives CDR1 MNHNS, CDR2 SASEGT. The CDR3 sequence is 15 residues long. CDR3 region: CASRGHRFPSYEQYF. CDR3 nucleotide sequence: TGTGCCAGCAGGGGCCACAGGTTCCCTTCCTACGAGCAGTACTTC.

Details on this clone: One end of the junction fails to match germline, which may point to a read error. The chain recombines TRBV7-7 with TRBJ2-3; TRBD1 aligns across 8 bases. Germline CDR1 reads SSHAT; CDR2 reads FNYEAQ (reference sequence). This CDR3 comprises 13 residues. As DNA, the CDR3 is TGTGCTAGCAGCTCCGGACAGGGCAATACGCAGTATTTT. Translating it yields CASSSGQGNTQYF.

The CDR3 nucleotides are TGTGCCAGTAGTATACCTAGCGGGGGGCAAACAGATACGCAGTATTTT. Amino acids: CASSIPSGGQTDTQYF. The chain uses TRBV19 and TRBJ2-3; 11 bases align to TRBD2. The CDR3 contains 16 residues. The trim removed 2 bases at V and 3 bases at J, leaving 4 bases unmatched. CDR1 LNHDA and CDR2 SQIVND come from the germline V gene (reference sequence). The variable domain in full, with the rest retrieved from reference TRBV19 and TRBJ2-3, is DGGITQSPKYLFRKEGQNVTLSCEQNLNHDAMYWYRQDPGQGLRLIYYSQIVNDFQKGDIAEGYSVSREKKESFPLTVTSAQKNPTAFYLCASSIPSGGQTDTQYFGPGTRLTVL.

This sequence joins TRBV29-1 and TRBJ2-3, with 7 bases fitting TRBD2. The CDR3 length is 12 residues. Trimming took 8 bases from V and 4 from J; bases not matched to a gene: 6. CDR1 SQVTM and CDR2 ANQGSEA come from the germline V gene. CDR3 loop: CSFGLVPDTQYF. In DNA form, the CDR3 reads TGCAGCTTCGGACTAGTCCCAGATACGCAGTATTTT.

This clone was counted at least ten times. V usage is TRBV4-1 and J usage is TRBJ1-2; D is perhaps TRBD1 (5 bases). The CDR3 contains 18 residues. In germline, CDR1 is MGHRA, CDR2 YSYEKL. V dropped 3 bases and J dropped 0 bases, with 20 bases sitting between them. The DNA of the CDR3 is TGCGCCAGCAGCCAGTTTTACTTGGAGGGACGGACTAACTATGGCTACACCTTC. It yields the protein CASSQFYLEGRTNYGYTF.